The entry below gives a single T cell receptor (beta chain) sequence along with its context. The antigen is undetermined. This entry belongs to a study of cytomegalovirus exposure and HLA in healthy donors. Study-wide points: A later analysis, which compared TCR beta chains of equal frequency, found the HLA-associated ones more clonally expanded. An analysis was carried out later, and it reportedly showed fewer N-insertions in an Asian-associated ancestry cluster than the roughly 700-donor mean.

The trim removed 7 bases at V and 0 bases at J, leaving 10 bases unmatched. Germline assignment: CDR1 GTSNPN and CDR2 SVGIG (reference sequence). The length of the CDR3 is 17 residues. Primers: 60 Vbeta forward and 13 Jbeta reverse. Here immunoSEQ multiplex PCR was the method, and the copy in TCRdb shows in-frame clones only, minus some. The data show approximately 130,000 clones, and the top ten clones hold roughly 2%. The sequence was collected from a woman aged 55-70 years in good health and CMV-seronegative. The chain employs TRBV30 and TRBJ2-1; 12 nucleotides match TRBD2. Sequencing used PBMCs. The CDR3: CASSSGREYSSYNEQFF. In nucleotides, the CDR3 is TGTGCCTCATCTAGCGGGAGGGAATACAGCTCCTACAATGAGCAGTTCTTC.